This T cell receptor beta chain is drawn from a study of CD8 T cells in ankylosing spondylitis. About this clonotype itself: Its antigen is currently unknown.

Study-level points and caveats: In synovial fluid and blood from reactive arthritis, some motif variants were previously reported. What appeared characteristic of ankylosing spondylitis blood was a TCR beta motif of fewer than ten highly homologous variants. Clones linked with disease were CD8+ and fairly uncommon in the peripheral blood.

Each CDR3 protein gets one entry after TCRdb re-called the 5' RACE reads with MiXCR. The data show roughly 150,000 distinct CDR3 sequences, 25% to 35% seen once. This clonotype was obtained from a male donor with ankylosing spondylitis. The sample comprised synovial fluid, either unsorted or a sorted T cell fraction (not recorded which).

The DNA for the CDR3 is TGTGCCAGCAGGGCCACAGGGGGCGGCGGGGAGCTGTTTTTT. Amino acid sequence: CASRATGGGGELFF. The gene calls are TRBV13 and TRBJ2-2; TRBD1 matches at 9 bases. Germline lookup yields CDR1 PRHDT and CDR2 FYEKMQ (reference sequence). This CDR3 region has 14 residues. The V and J ends lost 6 bases and 7 bases, in that order; junction bases with no gene match: 6. Together with reference TRBV13 and TRBJ2-2, the CDR3 gives the full variable domain: AAGVIQSPRHLIKEKRETATLKCYPIPRHDTVYWYQQGPGQDPQFLISFYEKMQSDKGSIPDRFSAQQFSDYHSELNMSSLELGDSALYFCASRATGGGGELFFGEGSRLTVL.